The T cell receptor (beta chain) under discussion was sequenced for a study of a mutant IDH1 vaccine in newly diagnosed glioma. About the research overall: Treated patients showed a male proportion of roughly 62%, a female proportion of about 38%, and a mean age of approximately 40 years. Therapy received beforehand was radiotherapy, temozolomide, or both, with most patients given both.

Whole-study results and caveats: Immune responses induced by the vaccine were seen in 80% to 95% of patients, spanning multiple MHC alleles.

There are a few counts of this clone. Its antigen remains unidentified. Noted time point: week 23, last vaccination. Vaccinated patients received 300 ug of mutant IDH1 20-mer peptide per dose, with topical imiquimod. The trim removed 0 bases at V and 4 bases at J, leaving 9 bases unmatched. Germline CDR1 SGHTA, CDR2 FQGTGA. The CDR3 sequence is 17 residues long. Using immunoSEQ multiplex PCR, the repertoire was profiled, and TCRdb retains in-frame clones only, with some absent. The data hold tens of thousands of clones, with around 76% observed a single time. The receptor's source is a man between 50 and 59 years old with glioma. The sample in question was PBMCs, obtained from a glioma patient whose treatment included an IDH1 peptide vaccine. This chain uses TRBV7-3 with TRBJ2-1, with 7 bases fitting TRBD1. The CDR3 sequence is CASSLTGTARRYNEQFF. As DNA, the CDR3 is TGTGCCAGCAGCTTAACAGGGACAGCCCGGAGGTACAATGAGCAGTTCTTC.